This T cell receptor (beta chain) was sequenced during a study of T cell responses to AZD1222 COVID-19 vaccine. The protocol was immunoSEQ multiplex PCR, while the TCRdb copy is restricted to in-frame clones and leaves out a portion. The table shows 180,000 or so clones, with roughly 94% occurring only once. There are 14 residues in the CDR3. V usage is TRBV1 and J usage is TRBJ1-4. TRBV1 counts as a pseudogene. This receptor was identified in an adult who received the AZD1222 COVID-19 vaccine. This sample comprised peripheral blood, obtained 28 days after the second AZD1222 dose. The DNA of the CDR3 is TGCACCAGCAGCCAACGGGGCAGTTATGAAAAACTGTTTTTT. Amino acids: CTSSQRGSYEKLFF.